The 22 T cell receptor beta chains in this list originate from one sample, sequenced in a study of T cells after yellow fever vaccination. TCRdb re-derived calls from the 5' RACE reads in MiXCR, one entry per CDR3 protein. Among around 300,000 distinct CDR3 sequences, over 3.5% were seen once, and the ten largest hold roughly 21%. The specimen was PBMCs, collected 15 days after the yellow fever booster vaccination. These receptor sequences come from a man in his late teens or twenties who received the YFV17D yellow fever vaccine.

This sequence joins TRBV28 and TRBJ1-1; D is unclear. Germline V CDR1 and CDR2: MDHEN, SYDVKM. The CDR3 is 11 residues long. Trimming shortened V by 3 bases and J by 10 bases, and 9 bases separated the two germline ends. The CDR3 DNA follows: TGTGCCAGCAGTTTCGGTGCTGTAGCTTTCTTT. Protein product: CASSFGAVAFF.

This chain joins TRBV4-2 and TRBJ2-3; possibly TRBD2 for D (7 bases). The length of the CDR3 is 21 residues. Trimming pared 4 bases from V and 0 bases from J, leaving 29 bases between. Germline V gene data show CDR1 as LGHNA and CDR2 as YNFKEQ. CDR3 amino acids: CASSPAFGFVAGAKSTDTQYF. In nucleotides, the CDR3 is TGTGCCAGCAGCCCAGCCTTTGGGTTTGTCGCGGGGGCTAAAAGCACAGATACGCAGTATTTT.

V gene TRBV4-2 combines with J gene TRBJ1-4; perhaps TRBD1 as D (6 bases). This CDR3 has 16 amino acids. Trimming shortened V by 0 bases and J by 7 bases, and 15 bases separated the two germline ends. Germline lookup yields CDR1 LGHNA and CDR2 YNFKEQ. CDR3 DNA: TGTGCCAGCAGCCAAGATTTGGGCAGGGGTGGTGAAAAACTGTTTTTT. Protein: CASSQDLGRGGEKLFF.

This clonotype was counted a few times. The DNA of the CDR3 is TGTGCCAGCAGCTTAGAAGGGGGCGGTCAGCCCCAGCATTTT. This translates into CASSLEGGGQPQHF. The V call is TRBV7-2, the J call TRBJ1-5; 7 bases map to TRBD1. The J segment lost 6 bases and the V segment lost 1 base, leaving 3 bases of the junction unmatched. Germline-derived CDR1 and CDR2 are SGHTA and FQGNSA. The CDR3 sequence is 14 residues long. Supplemented by reference TRBV7-2 and TRBJ1-5, the full variable domain reads GAGVSQSPSNKVTEKGKDVELRCDPISGHTALYWYRQSLGQGLEFLIYFQGNSAPDKSGLPSDRFSAERTGGSVSTLTIQRTQQEDSAVYLCASSLEGGGQPQHFGDGTRLSIL.

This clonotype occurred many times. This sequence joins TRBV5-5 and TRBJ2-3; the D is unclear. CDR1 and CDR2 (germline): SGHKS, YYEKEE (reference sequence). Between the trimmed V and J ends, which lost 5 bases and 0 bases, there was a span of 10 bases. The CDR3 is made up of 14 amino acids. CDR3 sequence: CASRQVRSTDTQYF. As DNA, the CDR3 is TGTGCCAGCAGGCAAGTCAGGAGCACAGATACGCAGTATTTT.

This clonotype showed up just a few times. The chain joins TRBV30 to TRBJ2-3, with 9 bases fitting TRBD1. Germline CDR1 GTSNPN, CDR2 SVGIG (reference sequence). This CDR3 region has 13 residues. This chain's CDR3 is CASGQGHTDTQYF. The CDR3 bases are TGTGCTTCGGGACAGGGACACACAGATACGCAGTATTTT.

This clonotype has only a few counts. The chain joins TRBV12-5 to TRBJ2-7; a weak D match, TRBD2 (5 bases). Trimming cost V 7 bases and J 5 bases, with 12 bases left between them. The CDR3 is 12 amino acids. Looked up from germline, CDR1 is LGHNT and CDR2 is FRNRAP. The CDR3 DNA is TGTGCTAGTGCTACGGACTTCGACGAGCAGTACGTC. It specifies CASATDFDEQYV.

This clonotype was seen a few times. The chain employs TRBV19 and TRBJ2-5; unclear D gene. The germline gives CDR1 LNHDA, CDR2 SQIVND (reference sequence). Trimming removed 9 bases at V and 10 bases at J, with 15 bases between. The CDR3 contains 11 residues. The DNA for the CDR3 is TGTGCCAGCCGCCTGGAGCCGGACCAGTACTTC. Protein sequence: CASRLEPDQYF.

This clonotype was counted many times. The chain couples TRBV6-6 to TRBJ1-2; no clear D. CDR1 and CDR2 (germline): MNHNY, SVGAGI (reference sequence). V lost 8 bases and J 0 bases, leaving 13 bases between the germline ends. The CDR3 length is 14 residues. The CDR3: CASLTLYSNYGYTF. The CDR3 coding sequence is TGTGCCAGCCTCACACTTTATTCTAACTATGGCTACACCTTC.

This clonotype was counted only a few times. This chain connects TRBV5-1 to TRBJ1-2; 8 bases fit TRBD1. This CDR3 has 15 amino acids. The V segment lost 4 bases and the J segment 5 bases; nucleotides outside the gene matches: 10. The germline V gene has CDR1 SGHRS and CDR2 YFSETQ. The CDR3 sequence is CASSLEQGGLYGYTF. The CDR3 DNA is TGCGCCAGCAGCCTGGAACAGGGGGGCTTATATGGCTACACCTTC. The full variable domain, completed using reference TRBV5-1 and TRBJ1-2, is KAGVTQTPRYLIKTRGQQVTLSCSPISGHRSVSWYQQTPGQGLQFLFEYFSETQRNKGNFPGRFSGRQFSNSRSEMNVSTLELGDSALYLCASSLEQGGLYGYTFGSGTRLTVV.

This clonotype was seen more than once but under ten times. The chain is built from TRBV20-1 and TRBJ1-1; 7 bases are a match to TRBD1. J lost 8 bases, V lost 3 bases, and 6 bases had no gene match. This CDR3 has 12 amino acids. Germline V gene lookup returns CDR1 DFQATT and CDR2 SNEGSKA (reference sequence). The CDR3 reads CSASLGQTEAFF. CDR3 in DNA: TGCAGTGCTAGCTTGGGACAGACCGAAGCTTTCTTT.

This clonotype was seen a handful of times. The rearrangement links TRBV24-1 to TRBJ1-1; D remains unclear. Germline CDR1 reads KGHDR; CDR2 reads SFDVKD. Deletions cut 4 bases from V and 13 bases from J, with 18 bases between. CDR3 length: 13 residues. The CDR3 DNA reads TGTGCCACCAGTGAGAAGGGCAGTGGGAAGCTTTTCTTT. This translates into CATSEKGSGKLFF.

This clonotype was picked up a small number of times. The CDR3 DNA reads as TGTGCCAGCAGTGACTTTCGGCTTGGGCGGGGGGCAACAGATACGCAGTATTTT. It codes for CASSDFRLGRGATDTQYF. V gene TRBV2 combines with J gene TRBJ2-3, with TRBD2 matching 8 bases. The J segment lost 3 bases and the V segment lost 3 bases, leaving 14 bases of the junction unmatched. Germline CDR1 is SNHLY and CDR2 is FYNNEI. The CDR3 runs to 18 residues. The whole variable domain, filled in from reference TRBV2 and TRBJ2-3, reads EPEVTQTPSHQVTQMGQEVILRCVPISNHLYFYWYRQILGQKVEFLVSFYNNEISEKSEIFDDQFSVERPDGSNFTLKIRSTKLEDSAMYFCASSDFRLGRGATDTQYFGPGTRLTVL.

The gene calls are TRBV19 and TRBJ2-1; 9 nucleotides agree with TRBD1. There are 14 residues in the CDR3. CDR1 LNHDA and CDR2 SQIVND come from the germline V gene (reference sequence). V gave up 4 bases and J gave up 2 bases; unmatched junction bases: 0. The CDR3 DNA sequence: TGTGCCAGTAGTAGGACAGGGGCCTACAATGAGCAGTTCTTC. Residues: CASSRTGAYNEQFF.

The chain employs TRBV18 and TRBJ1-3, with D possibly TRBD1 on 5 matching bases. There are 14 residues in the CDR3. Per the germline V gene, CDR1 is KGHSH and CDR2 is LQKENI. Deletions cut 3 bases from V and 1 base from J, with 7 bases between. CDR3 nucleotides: TGTGCCAGCTCACCGCGACAGTCTGGAAACACCATATATTTT. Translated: CASSPRQSGNTIYF.

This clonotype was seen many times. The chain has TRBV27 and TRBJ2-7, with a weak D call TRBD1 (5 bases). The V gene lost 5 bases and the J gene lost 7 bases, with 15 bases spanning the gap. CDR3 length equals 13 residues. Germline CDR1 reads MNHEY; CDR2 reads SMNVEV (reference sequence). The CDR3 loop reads CASSRTGSYEQYF. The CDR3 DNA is TGTGCCAGCAGTCGTACAGGATCTTATGAGCAGTACTTC.

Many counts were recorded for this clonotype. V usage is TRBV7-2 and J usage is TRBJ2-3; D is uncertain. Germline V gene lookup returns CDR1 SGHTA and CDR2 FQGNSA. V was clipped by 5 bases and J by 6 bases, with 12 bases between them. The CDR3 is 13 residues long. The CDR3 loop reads CASSTPAFDTQYF. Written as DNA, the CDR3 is TGTGCCAGCAGCACCCCCGCCTTTGATACGCAGTATTTT.

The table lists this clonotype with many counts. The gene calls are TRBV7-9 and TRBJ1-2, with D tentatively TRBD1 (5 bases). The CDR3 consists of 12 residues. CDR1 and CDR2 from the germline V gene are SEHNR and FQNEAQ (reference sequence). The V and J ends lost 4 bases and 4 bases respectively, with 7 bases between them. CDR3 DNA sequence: TGTGCCAGCAGCTACGACAGCTATGGCTACACCTTC. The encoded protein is CASSYDSYGYTF.

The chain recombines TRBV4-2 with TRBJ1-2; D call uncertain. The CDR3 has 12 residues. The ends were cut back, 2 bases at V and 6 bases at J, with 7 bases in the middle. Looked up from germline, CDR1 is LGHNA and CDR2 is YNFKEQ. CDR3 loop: CASSQYGDGYTF. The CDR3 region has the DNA TGTGCCAGCAGCCAATACGGGGATGGCTACACCTTC.

The CDR3 sequence is CASNCALAGNNEQFF. The CDR3 bases are TGTGCCAGTAATTGTGCCCTAGCGGGGAACAATGAGCAGTTCTTC. This chain joins TRBV19 and TRBJ2-1, with TRBD2 matching 9 bases. V was pared by 7 bases and J by 5 bases, with 9 bases of the junction left unmatched. This CDR3 is built from 15 residues. Germline assignment: CDR1 LNHDA and CDR2 SQIVND (reference sequence). The variable domain in full, with the rest retrieved from reference TRBV19 and TRBJ2-1, is DGGITQSPKYLFRKEGQNVTLSCEQNLNHDAMYWYRQDPGQGLRLIYYSQIVNDFQKGDIAEGYSVSREKKESFPLTVTSAQKNPTAFYLCASNCALAGNNEQFFGPGTRLTVL.

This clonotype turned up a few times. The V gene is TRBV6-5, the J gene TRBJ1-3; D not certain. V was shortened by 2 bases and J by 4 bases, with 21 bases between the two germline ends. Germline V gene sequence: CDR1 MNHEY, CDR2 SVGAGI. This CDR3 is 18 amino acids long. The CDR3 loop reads CASSYTPGPGLFGNTIYF. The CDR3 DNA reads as TGTGCCAGCAGTTACACTCCAGGACCAGGCTTATTCGGAAACACCATATATTTT.

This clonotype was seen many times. DNA of the CDR3: TGTGCCAGCAGCTTTACGGGGGCGGATGGCTACACCTTC. It yields the protein CASSFTGADGYTF. The rearrangement uses TRBV7-6 and TRBJ1-2, with a tentative D call TRBD1 (6 bases). V gave up 3 bases and J gave up 6 bases, with 11 bases separating them. Per germline, CDR1 SGHVS and CDR2 FNYEAQ. The CDR3 is 13 residues long.